Following are 3 T cell receptor delta chains from one sample sequenced in a study of gamma-delta chains in newborns, infants, children. TCRdb reanalysed the reads via CATT. The sample has 6,100 or so delta-chain clones; roughly 2% are singletons. The sample taken for sequencing was blood. The receptor set was obtained from a child who was a newborn, infant or young child, either healthy, febrile or measles-vaccinated (not recorded which).

To note about this clone: The protein TCRdb lists differs from the translation of the DNA at residue 7; the protein given here is translated from the DNA itself. This sequence joins TRDV2 and TRDJ3; a weak D match, TRDD3 (6 bases). V dropped 0 bases and J dropped 2 bases, with 16 bases sitting between them. Germline V gene lookup returns CDR1 GEAIGNYY and CDR2 EKD. The length of the CDR3 is 19 residues. The CDR3 loop is CACDTWRIHGAWDTRQMFF. Written as DNA, the CDR3 is TGTGCCTGTGACACCTGGAGGATACACGGGGCCTGGGACACCCGACAGATGTTTTTC.

This clone was picked up a small number of times. Only one base separates this from a far larger clonotype, so it likely reflects a read error. Other DNA sequences in the sample encode the same CDR3. The V gene is TRDV1, the J gene TRDJ1; D not certain. The CDR3 is 14 amino acids. Trimming pared 6 bases from V and 0 bases from J, leaving 11 bases between. CDR1 and CDR2 from the germline V gene are TSWWSYY and QGS. The CDR3 DNA sequence: TGTGCTCTTGGTGGGACTTCGTACACCGATAAACTCATCTTT. This translates into CALGGTSYTDKLIF.

About this clone itself: A much larger clone lies a single base off, so this may be a read error. The sample holds other DNA sequences that translate to the same CDR3. Here the CDR3 DNA reads TGTGCCTGTGACACCGTCTCCCGACGTGGGGGGTTCAGCAAACTCATCTTT. Translation: CACDTVSRRGGFSKLIF. The V gene is TRDV2, the J gene TRDJ1; maybe TRDD3 (6 bases). The V end was cut by 0 bases, the J end by 8 bases, with 24 bases between. Germline V CDR1 and CDR2: GEAIGNYY, EKD. The length of the CDR3 is 17 residues.